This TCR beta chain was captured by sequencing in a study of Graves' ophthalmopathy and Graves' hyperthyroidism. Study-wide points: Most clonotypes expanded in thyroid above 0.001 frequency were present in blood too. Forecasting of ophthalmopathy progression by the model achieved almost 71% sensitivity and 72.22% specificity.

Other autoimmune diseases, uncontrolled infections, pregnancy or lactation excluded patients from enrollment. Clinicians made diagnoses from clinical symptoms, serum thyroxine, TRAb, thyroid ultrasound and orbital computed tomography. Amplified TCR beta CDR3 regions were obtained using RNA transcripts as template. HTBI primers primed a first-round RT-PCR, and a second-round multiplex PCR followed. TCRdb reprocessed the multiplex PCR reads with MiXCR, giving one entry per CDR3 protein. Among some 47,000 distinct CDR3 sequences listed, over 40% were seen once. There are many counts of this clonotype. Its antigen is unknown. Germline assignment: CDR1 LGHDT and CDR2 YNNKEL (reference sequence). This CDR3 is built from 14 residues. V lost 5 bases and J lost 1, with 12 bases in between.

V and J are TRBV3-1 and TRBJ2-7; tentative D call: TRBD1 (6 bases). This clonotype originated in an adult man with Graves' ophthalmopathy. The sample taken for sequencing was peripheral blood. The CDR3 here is CASSFRTASYEQYF. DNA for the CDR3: TGTGCCAGCAGCTTCAGGACAGCTTCCTACGAGCAGTACTTC.